The entry that follows covers one T cell receptor (beta chain) sequence. Its antigen remains undetermined. The sample holds no much larger clone one base away, and base qualities are not on file. Genomic DNA was isolated from the sorted cells so that the TCRbeta CDR3 region could be sequenced. TCRbeta CDR3 regions were sequenced using the immunoSEQ Assay. In TCRdb, the immuneACCESS table is reduced to in-frame sequences with V and J assigned. These tables do not hold every clone; where another copy was compared, an unresolved V gene accounts for under half, and the others remain unexplained. The sample table shows some 70,000 clones, and about 87% are seen once. The biggest ten clones account for around 0.96% of the sample. Patients with autoimmune disease history or receiving systemic immunosuppression were excluded from the trial. In every dose cohort, peripheral blood was drawn for TCR sequencing at baseline, cycle 4 day 1, and cycle 7 day 1. The samples were taken from a phase I, first-in-human, multicenter, open-label dose-escalation trial of ivuxolimab. The trial enrolled adults with locally advanced or metastatic head and neck squamous cell, hepatocellular, melanoma or renal cell carcinoma. Before TCR sequencing, CD4+ and CD8+ T cells were separately sorted from peripheral blood.

The CDR3 holds 17 amino acids from the cysteine to the phenylalanine. Just the 51-base CDR3 DNA is kept, in frame starting at base 1. The CDR1 and CDR2 encoded by the germline V gene (reference sequence) are LNHDA and SQIVND. V is trimmed back by 6 bases and J by 0 bases, and the junction contains 12 bases that no gene match accounts for. The entry originates in a study of OX40 agonist ivuxolimab in advanced cancers. Turning to the overall study: The costimulatory receptor OX40 (CD134) was targeted by ivuxolimab, a fully human IgG2 agonistic monoclonal antibody. Among the approximately 50 dose-escalation patients, about 19 had hepatocellular carcinoma, some 15 melanoma, 9 renal cell carcinoma and 9 head and neck cancer. Prior anti-PD-1, anti-PD-L1 or anti-CTLA-4 therapy was permitted, and approximately 41% of dose-escalation patients had received checkpoint inhibitors. In the dose-escalation cohort, roughly four fifths of patients were male, and the mean age was approximately 55 years, with a range of 23 to 79. Partial responses occurred in three dose-escalation patients: two with cutaneous melanoma and one with hepatocellular carcinoma. Intravenous ivuxolimab was administered to patients every 2 weeks at six dose levels: 0.01, 0.1, 0.3, 1.5, 3 and 10 mg/kg. The paper describes the monotherapy dose-escalation part (N of about 50 patients) of the phase I trial of ivuxolimab. Peripheral TCRbeta sequencing aimed to test whether ivuxolimab altered TCR sequence diversity and caused clonal T-cell expansion.

The study at large found these results: Low levels of normalized T-cell clonal expansion were also shown by some nonresponding patients. The antigen specificity of the clonally expanded peripheral T cells was not determined. At doses of 0.1 to 3.0 mg/kg, clonal expansion of both CD4+ and CD8+ blood T cells was observed from baseline to week 6. After ivuxolimab, expanded clones were on average more numerous among CD8+ T cells than among CD4+ T cells. In the 0.1-3.0 mg/kg groups, partial responders were among the patients with the lowest normalized peripheral clonal expansion, particularly in CD8+ T cells.

Here the chain combines TRBV19 and TRBJ2-7; the junction holds 9 bases that match TRBD2. The sample here was CD4+ or CD8+ T cells sorted from blood, taken in a trial of the OX40 agonist ivuxolimab. The receptor's source is an adult with an advanced solid tumor such as melanoma, head and neck, liver or kidney cancer. The bases read TGTGCCAGTAGCCTTGAGCGGGGGGCCGGAAGCTCCTACGAGCAGTACTTC. Translated, it gives CASSLERGAGSSYEQYF.